Listed below are T cell receptor beta chains from one sample, sequenced in a study of cytotoxic CD8 clonotypes in ibrutinib-treated CLL. The repertoire was sequenced with immunoSEQ multiplex PCR; TCRdb's copy has only in-frame clones and lacks some. This table has over 200,000 clones, 65% to 80% appearing once. The sample consisted of PBMCs, taken after 12 months of ibrutinib treatment. All receptors come from a human donor with chronic lymphocytic leukemia. Both conserved end residues are part of each CDR3. D genes are given only for firm matches. Only some rows state a clone size, as once, few, many or a class for expanded clones.

size,D,V,J,DNA,CDR3
NA,NA,TRBV5-1,TRBJ2-4,TGCGCCAGCAGCCCGACCCGGGACATTCAGTACTTC,CASSPTRDIQYF
NA,TRBD1,TRBV29-1,TRBJ2-1,TGCAGCGGATCGGGACAGGGGGTCGAGCAGTTCTTC,CSGSGQGVEQFF
NA,NA,TRBV30,TRBJ2-7,TGTGCCTGGAGTGTACGGGCAGCCTACGAGCAGTACTTC,CAWSVRAAYEQYF
NA,NA,TRBV28,TRBJ1-1,TGTGCCAGCAGTTCCTGGGGCGGGCGAATCCCCATGAACACTGAAGCTTTCTTT,CASSSWGGRIPMNTEAFF
few,NA,TRBV30,TRBJ2-2,TGTGCCTGGAGTGTACAAACTTCCACCGGGGAGCTGTTTTTT,CAWSVQTSTGELFF
NA,TRBD2,TRBV6-5,TRBJ2-1,TGTGCCAGCTTGACTAGCGGGAGTGTTGAGCAGTTCTTC,CASLTSGSVEQFF
NA,NA,TRBV5-1,TRBJ2-2,TGCGCCAGCGCCTTCTCCCGGACAGCGAACACCGGGGAGCTGTTTTTT,CASAFSRTANTGELFF
NA,TRBD1,TRBV7-2,TRBJ2-7,TGTGCCAGCAGCTGGGGACAGGGGGGTCCCGAGCAGTACTTC,CASSWGQGGPEQYF
NA,TRBD1,TRBV6-6,TRBJ1-2,TGTGCCAGCATGGTACAGGGGGCTATTTCGGGCTACACCTTC,CASMVQGAISGYTF
once,NA,TRBV28,TRBJ1-2,TGTGGGACTACTAACTATGGCTACACCTTC,CGTTNYGYTF
NA,NA,TRBV27,TRBJ1-2,TGTGCCAGCTCCATGGTAGGGAGAGCTAACTATGGCTACACCTTC,CASSMVGRANYGYTF
NA,NA,TRBV7-2,TRBJ2-2,TGTGCCAGCAGCTTAGGTTGGACACCCGCGAACACCGGGGAGCTGTTTTTT,CASSLGWTPANTGELFF
NA,TRBD1,TRBV2,TRBJ1-2,TGTGCCAGCAGTGAAGCGCAGGGGGCGGGCTACACCTTC,CASSEAQGAGYTF
NA,NA,TRBV15,TRBJ1-1,TGTGCCACCAGCAGGGGGGGAATGAACACTGAAGCTTTCTTT,CATSRGGMNTEAFF
NA,NA,TRBV7-9,TRBJ1-2,TGTGCCAGCAGCCTGGGGCAGGGATATGGCTACACCTTC,CASSLGQGYGYTF
NA,NA,TRBV6-6,TRBJ1-2,TGTGCCAGCAGTTACGCCGGGGACTATGGCTACACCTTC,CASSYAGDYGYTF
NA,NA,TRBV19,TRBJ1-1,TGTGCCAGTAGTATAGGGGGACCTGGCACTGAAGCTTTCTTT,CASSIGGPGTEAFF
few,NA,TRBV27,TRBJ2-2,TGTGCCAGCAGCCGGAAACGGAACACCGGGGAGCTGTTTTTT,CASSRKRNTGELFF
NA,NA,TRBV11-2,TRBJ2-2,TGTGCCAGCAGCACCTACCCCGGAGAACCACCGAACACCGGGGAGCTGTTTTTT,CASSTYPGEPPNTGELFF
NA,TRBD1,TRBV10-3,TRBJ1-4,TGTGCCATCAGAGCCGGGACAGCAACTAATGAAAAACTGTTTTTT,CAIRAGTATNEKLFF
NA,TRBD1,TRBV6-6,TRBJ1-2,TGTGCCAGCAGTCAAGGACAGGGAGGCGACTATGGCTACACCTTC,CASSQGQGGDYGYTF
once,NA,TRBV29-1,TRBJ1-1,TGCAGCGTAACACCTCCCGGGATCTTATTTGAAGCTTTCTTT,CSVTPPGILFEAFF
NA,NA,TRBV6-6,TRBJ2-2,TGTGCCAGCAGTTACTGGGCGGGAACCGGGGAGCTGTTTTTT,CASSYWAGTGELFF
NA,TRBD1,TRBV5-1,TRBJ2-1,TGCGCCAGCAGCTCGACAGGGGGCTCCTACAATGAGCAGTTCTTC,CASSSTGGSYNEQFF
NA,NA,TRBV7-8,TRBJ1-4,TGTGCCAGCAGGCTCGGGTGGGGTAATGAAAAACTGTTTTTT,CASRLGWGNEKLFF
once,NA,TRBV5-1,TRBJ2-2,TGCGCCAGTGAACGGGGGACAACCAACACCGGGGAGCTGTTTTTT,CASERGTTNTGELFF
NA,TRBD1,TRBV27,TRBJ2-7,TGTGCCAGCAGTTCCCGGACAGGGGCTCAGTACTTC,CASSSRTGAQYF
NA,NA,TRBV7-8,TRBJ2-5,TGTGCCAGCAGCTTAGCGGGCAGTACCATCGAGGGAGAGACCCAGTACTTC,CASSLAGSTIEGETQYF
NA,NA,TRBV5-1,TRBJ2-3,TGCGCCAGCAGCCCCTACCGACAGGGCACAGATACGCAGTATTTT,CASSPYRQGTDTQYF
NA,NA,TRBV25-1,TRBJ2-6,TGTGCCAGCGGGAACTCTGGGGCCAACGTCCTGACTTTC,CASGNSGANVLTF
NA,NA,TRBV9,TRBJ2-2,TGTGCCAGCAGCGTAGCGGGACTCCCCACCGGGGAGCTGTTTTTT,CASSVAGLPTGELFF
few,NA,TRBV2,TRBJ1-3,TGTGCCAGCAGGGGTCGGGGTAAGGCTGGAAACACCATATATTTT,CASRGRGKAGNTIYF
NA,NA,TRBV7-9,TRBJ2-3,TGTGCCAGCAGCTCCGGGGCGGTTAGCACAGATACGCAGTATTTT,CASSSGAVSTDTQYF
NA,TRBD2,TRBV5-1,TRBJ2-3,TGCGCCAGCAGCTCGGCAGCGGGGGCAGATACGCAGTATTTT,CASSSAAGADTQYF
NA,NA,TRBV27,TRBJ1-1,TGTGCCAGCAGTTTACCGGGGGTGAACACTGAAGCTTTCTTT,CASSLPGVNTEAFF
NA,NA,TRBV12-5,TRBJ2-2,TGTGCTAGTGGTTTGGGGGGCACCGGGGAGCTGTTTTTT,CASGLGGTGELFF
few,TRBD1,TRBV4-1,TRBJ1-1,TGCGCCAGCAGCCAGCCGGACAGGGATTATACTGAAGCTTTCTTT,CASSQPDRDYTEAFF
few,TRBD1,TRBV9,TRBJ2-2,TGTGCCAGCAGCCCTCGGACAGGGTCGACCGGGGAGCTGTTTTTT,CASSPRTGSTGELFF
NA,NA,TRBV7-2,TRBJ2-5,TGTGCCAGCAGCTACCAGACATCGCGGGAGACCCAGTACTTC,CASSYQTSRETQYF
NA,TRBD1,TRBV9,TRBJ1-1,TGTGCCAGCAGCGTATCGGACAGGGGGAACACTGAAGCTTTCTTT,CASSVSDRGNTEAFF
many,NA,TRBV4-2,TRBJ2-6,TGTGCCAGCAGCCAAGGGACAGGCGGGAGCTCTGGGGCCAACGTCCTGACTTTC,CASSQGTGGSSGANVLTF
once,NA,TRBV5-8,TRBJ2-1,TGTGCCAGCAGCTTGAGGGCGGGGTCATACAATGAGCAGTTCTTC,CASSLRAGSYNEQFF
NA,TRBD2,TRBV4-1,TRBJ2-1,TGCGCCAGCAGCCAAGCGGCGGGGGGGCAGTTCTTC,CASSQAAGGQFF
NA,NA,TRBV28,TRBJ1-2,TGTGCCAGCAGTATAGGAGGTCAGAACTATGGCTACACCTTC,CASSIGGQNYGYTF
once,TRBD1,TRBV6-5,TRBJ2-7,TGTGCCAGCAGGATACCCGGGACAGCAAGCTACGAGCAGTACTTC,CASRIPGTASYEQYF
NA,TRBD2,TRBV4-1,TRBJ2-1,TGCGCCAGCAGCCGAATGAAGACTAGCGGGTTCCATGAGCAGTTCTTC,CASSRMKTSGFHEQFF
NA,TRBD2,TRBV6-6,TRBJ2-3,TGTGCCAGCCCCCCGGGGACTAGCGGGAGGACAGATACGCAGTATTTT,CASPPGTSGRTDTQYF
few,NA,TRBV6-1,TRBJ2-6,TGTGCCAGCAGTGAACAGTTCTCTGGGGCCAACGTCCTGACTTTC,CASSEQFSGANVLTF
NA,NA,TRBV9,TRBJ1-2,TGTGCCAGCAGTCAAATAAGGGGGGCAAACTATGGCTACACCTTC,CASSQIRGANYGYTF
NA,NA,TRBV11-1,TRBJ1-1,TGTGCCAGCAGCAGCCAGGGATTTGAAGCTTTCTTT,CASSSQGFEAFF
many,TRBD2,TRBV29-1,TRBJ2-1,TGCAGCGTGCCTGGATGGAGACTAGCGGGAGGTTACAATGAGCAGTTCTTC,CSVPGWRLAGGYNEQFF
NA,TRBD1,TRBV18,TRBJ2-5,TGTGCCAGCTCACCACGACAGGGCGGTGGTACGGAGACCCAGTACTTC,CASSPRQGGGTETQYF
NA,NA,TRBV5-6,TRBJ1-5,TGTGCCAGCAGCTTGGCCCCTACAGGGAACAATCAGCCCCAGCATTTT,CASSLAPTGNNQPQHF
NA,NA,TRBV4-3,TRBJ2-7,TGCGCCAGCAGCCGGTCACAGGGCCAGACCTACGAGCAGTACTTC,CASSRSQGQTYEQYF
NA,NA,TRBV7-3,TRBJ2-6,TGTGCCAGCAGCCGACGGAGCTTCGAGGGGAGATTGCCTGGGGCCAACGTCCTGACTTTC,CASSRRSFEGRLPGANVLTF
NA,NA,TRBV4-3,TRBJ1-3,TGCGCCAGCAGCCAAGAAGGAGGGGTGGACACCATATATTTT,CASSQEGGVDTIYF